This TCR beta chain was recorded in a study of T cells in Graves' hyperthyroidism and ophthalmopathy. CDR1 is MNHNS, CDR2 SASEGT, per germline. V dropped 6 bases and J dropped 0 bases, with 14 bases sitting between them. The CDR3 loop spans 15 amino acids. Subjects aged 18 to 65 presented with newly diagnosed hyperthyroidism of less than 2 months' duration. This clonotype was recorded many times. The investigators amplified TCR beta CDR3 regions from RNA transcripts. The study used the HTBI primer set for a first-round RT-PCR of the TCR CDR3. TCRdb re-derived calls from the multiplex PCR reads in MiXCR, one entry per CDR3 protein. The sample contains 300,000 to 450,000 distinct CDR3 sequences, roughly 14% of which appear only once.

Material for sequencing was blood. The chain couples TRBV6-1 to TRBJ1-1; TRBD1 might be the D (6 bases). The sequence was obtained from a woman aged 18-29 years with Graves' hyperthyroidism that later progressed to Graves' ophthalmopathy. Here the CDR3 DNA reads TGTGCCAGCAGGACAGGAGAAAACATGAACACTGAAGCTTTCTTT. It is translated as CASRTGENMNTEAFF.